Here is one T cell receptor beta chain with its context. The clone's antigen remains unknown. Base qualities are not recorded, but no much larger clone differs from it by a single base. Enrolling through a virtual design, the prospective study's participants ranged in age from roughly 18 to 89 years and lived across 20 to 25 United States geographic areas. In the prospective study, participants were assigned to cohorts based on the clinical history participants reported in a screening survey and a study questionnaire. Recovered participants in ImmuneRACE Cohort 3 were defined by two consecutive negative NP/OP PCR tests, clearance by a healthcare professional, or resolution of symptoms. Each participant in the prospective study had whole blood, serum and a nasopharyngeal or oropharyngeal swab collected by mobile phlebotomists. Participants in the prospective study had the option to provide additional blood draws and questionnaires over an approximately two-month period. Before DNA extraction, prospective study blood samples were shipped either frozen or at room temperature.

The germline V gene sets CDR1 to SGHDT and CDR2 to YYEEEE. Trimming takes 4 bases from V and 1 base from J, and the germline ends sit 12 bases apart. Measured from the cysteine to the phenylalanine, the CDR3 is 14 residues long. Only the CDR3 DNA stays, 42 bases, in frame from base 1. These data belong to a study of blood T cell repertoires in COVID-19 (dated by TCRdb to the early 2020s). Background on the whole study: The collaborator samples originated in the United States, Italy and Spain and spanned the acute and convalescent phases of COVID-19. The material from the prospective study consisted of cDNA or gDNA derived from T cells, B-cell-depleted T cells, or PBMCs. Deeply sampled blood TCRbeta repertoires from subjects exposed to, actively infected with, or recovered from COVID-19 were included in the dataset. The repertoires were released in a freely available public database intended as a resource for research on the immune response to SARS-CoV-2. Samples came from the ongoing ImmuneRACE study (first 160 participants) plus 1,254 subjects from 6 global collaborators. Nearly every sample came with metadata listing a de-identified subject ID, COVID-19 status, age in years and sex. Where available, HLA class I and class II types were obtained from metadata supplied by the sample provider rather than from assay-based typing.

The investigation overall reported the following: The quantity of clinical and demographic metadata differed by source and by participant and was supplied without curation.

TCRbeta CDR3 regions were amplified from genomic DNA using the immunoSEQ Assay, a bias-controlled multiplex PCR. The original pipeline was this. The number of nucleated cells in each sample was estimated by amplification of reference gene primers within the assay. Sequence reads were collapsed and filtered to measure the absolute abundance of every unique TCRbeta CDR3 rearrangement. For each sample, productive Simpson clonality was calculated as the square root of Simpson's diversity index over productive rearrangements. Not all clones reach the TCRdb copy of this immuneACCESS table, which keeps in-frame sequences only. Checked studies attribute under half of the gap to unresolved V genes and leave the rest unexplained. That table is the source of V, J and clone size, and D and trimming were worked out from the DNA. For this sample the table gives approximately 390,000 clones, of which about 87% were detected only once. The ten most abundant clones make up 10% of the sample.

Sequencing used PBMCs or T cells enriched from blood (not recorded which). This clonotype was obtained from a woman aged 50 to 60 who had recovered from COVID-19. Recombination linked TRBV5-6 to TRBJ2-7; a confident D gene designation cannot be given. The CDR3 reads CASSEPVTSYEQYF. The nucleotide sequence reads TGTGCCAGCAGCGAACCGGTCACTTCCTACGAGCAGTACTTC.